A selection of T cell receptor beta chains follows, all from one sample in a study of spatial heterogeneity in lung cancer. Each CDR3 protein is one row after TCRdb ran MiXCR on the 5' RACE reads. Counted here are tens of thousands of distinct CDR3 sequences, 12% occurring once; the ten biggest clones make up roughly 41%. The sequences come from PBMCs, collected at surgery. Receptors originate from a male donor with early-stage non-small cell lung cancer. The CDR3 runs from the conserved cysteine through the conserved F or W. The D gene is left open where the match is weak. Clone sizes are given selectively: once, few, many, or a class where the clone is expanded.

- | 16 | - | TRBJ2-1 | TRBV9 | TGTGCCAGCAGCGTAGGAGACAGGTCTACAATCTATGAGCAGTTCTTC | CASSVGDRSTIYEQFF
TRBD1 | 14 | - | TRBJ2-5 | TRBV6-6 | TGTGCCAGCACACGGATGGGACAGCAAGAGACCCAGTACTTC | CASTRMGQQETQYF
- | 15 | few | TRBJ1-1 | TRBV7-2 | TGTGCCAGCAGCTATCAGAGAACATCGAACACTGAAGCTTTCTTT | CASSYQRTSNTEAFF
- | 15 | many | TRBJ2-1 | TRBV28 | TGTGCCAGCAGCTTGCGAGAGGGAGTCAGCAATGAGCAGTTCTTC | CASSLREGVSNEQFF
- | 12 | few | TRBJ2-3 | TRBV20-1 | TGCAGTGCTAGCGGGAGTGCGGATACGCAGTATTTT | CSASGSADTQYF
TRBD1 | 17 | few | TRBJ2-5 | TRBV19 | TGTGCCAGTAGTACCCGCTCGACAGGGGGTGGGAAAGAGACCCAGTACTTC | CASSTRSTGGGKETQYF
- | 13 | many | TRBJ2-7 | TRBV28 | TGTGCCAGCAGTTTGGCAGGGTCCTACGAGCAGTACTTC | CASSLAGSYEQYF
- | 13 | many | TRBJ2-5 | TRBV6-5 | TGTGCCAGCAGAAGGACCCTACAAGAGACCCAGTACTTC | CASRRTLQETQYF
- | 15 | few | TRBJ2-3 | TRBV3-1 | TGTGCCAGCAGCCAAGCGGGGTTCGGTTCAGATACGCAGTATTTT | CASSQAGFGSDTQYF
TRBD1 | 13 | - | TRBJ1-1 | TRBV12-3/TRBV12-4 | TGTGCCAGCAGCACTACAGGGGGCTCTGAAGCTTTCTTT | CASSTTGGSEAFF
TRBD1 | 15 | - | TRBJ1-1 | TRBV29-1 | TGCAGCGTGGAAAACCCGGGACAGTTGAACACTGAAGCTTTCTTT | CSVENPGQLNTEAFF
- | 13 | once | TRBJ1-6 | TRBV25-1 | TGTGCCAGCAGTGAACAGCAGAATTCACCCCTCCACTTT | CASSEQQNSPLHF
TRBD1 | 14 | - | TRBJ2-7 | TRBV6-6 | TGTGCCAGCAGTTACACAGGGGGCTCCTACGAGCAGTACTTC | CASSYTGGSYEQYF
- | 12 | - | TRBJ2-5 | TRBV20-1 | TGCAGTGCTAGAGTTAGGGAAGAGACCCAGTACTTC | CSARVREETQYF
TRBD2 | 16 | few | TRBJ2-3 | TRBV9 | TGTGCCAGCAGCGTTTCCGGGGGGACCAGCACAGATACGCAGTATTTT | CASSVSGGTSTDTQYF
- | 15 | many | TRBJ1-4 | TRBV11-1 | TGTGCCAGCAGCTTATTCGGCAGCACTAATGAAAAACTGTTTTTT | CASSLFGSTNEKLFF
- | 15 | many | TRBJ2-5 | TRBV7-2 | TGTGCCAGCAGCTTAACCTTAGCGGTCCAAGAGACCCAGTACTTC | CASSLTLAVQETQYF
- | 14 | - | TRBJ2-2 | TRBV5-1 | TGCGCCAGCAGCATGGACAGAGAGGCCGGGGAGCTGTTTTTT | CASSMDREAGELFF
TRBD2 | 15 | many | TRBJ2-2 | TRBV10-3 | TGTGCCATAGGTAGCGGGGGGACGAACACCGGGGAGCTGTTTTTT | CAIGSGGTNTGELFF
- | 14 | - | TRBJ1-1 | TRBV13 | TGTGCCAGCAGCCAAGGTTTGGGCGGCACTGAAGCTTTCTTT | CASSQGLGGTEAFF
TRBD2 | 16 | few | TRBJ2-7 | TRBV5-1 | TGCGCCAGCAGCCCCGGGACTAGCGGCGTCTCACACGAGCAGTACTTC | CASSPGTSGVSHEQYF
- | 20 | few | TRBJ2-6 | TRBV5-1 | TGCGCCAGCAGCTCCTTGATTCTTATTGGGACGGCCTCTGGGGCCAACGTCCTGACTTTC | CASSSLILIGTASGANVLTF
TRBD1 | 14 | few | TRBJ2-1 | TRBV7-3 | TGTGCCAGCAGCTTAAGCCGGGACAGGGATGAGCAGTTCTTC | CASSLSRDRDEQFF
TRBD2 | 14 | few | TRBJ2-1 | TRBV7-9 | TGTGCCAGCAGCGGGAGCGGGGGTGGGAATGAGCAGTTCTTC | CASSGSGGGNEQFF
- | 15 | many | TRBJ2-7 | TRBV5-1 | TGCGCCAGCAGCTTAAATCCCGACAGATCCCACGAGCAGTACTTC | CASSLNPDRSHEQYF
TRBD2 | 16 | - | TRBJ2-5 | TRBV12-3/TRBV12-4 | TGTGCCAGCAGCAGGACTAGCGGGGGGGCTTCGGAGACCCAGTACTTC | CASSRTSGGASETQYF
TRBD2 | 18 | few | TRBJ2-1 | TRBV4-3 | TGCGCCAGCAGCCAAGATTGGACTAGCGGGCCTACCTACAATGAGCAGTTCTTC | CASSQDWTSGPTYNEQFF
- | 13 | few | TRBJ2-7 | TRBV28 | TGTGCCAGCACCAAGGAGGACGCCTACGAGCAGTACTTC | CASTKEDAYEQYF
- | 17 | few | TRBJ2-1 | TRBV29-1 | TGCAGCGTTGAAGCCCCGGACGGGAGCAGCTCCTACAATGAGCAGTTCTTC | CSVEAPDGSSSYNEQFF
- | 15 | - | TRBJ1-2 | TRBV4-1 | TGCGCCAGCAGCCAATTCGCAGGGCTAAACTATGGCTACACCTTC | CASSQFAGLNYGYTF
- | 16 | - | TRBJ1-6 | TRBV7-8 | TGTGCCAGCACTCCAGGGATAAGCTCCTATAATTCACCCCTCCACTTT | CASTPGISSYNSPLHF
- | 15 | few | TRBJ2-3 | TRBV5-1 | TGCGCCAGCAGCTTGGCCCCACAGATCACAGATACGCAGTATTTT | CASSLAPQITDTQYF
- | 15 | - | TRBJ2-7 | TRBV20-1 | TGCAGTGCTAGAGAGGCAGCTCTGGCCTCCTACGAGCAGTACTTC | CSAREAALASYEQYF
- | 13 | - | TRBJ1-2 | TRBV14 | TGTGCCAGCAGCCAAGACAGGCTTTATGGCTACACCTTC | CASSQDRLYGYTF
TRBD1 | 14 | many | TRBJ2-3 | TRBV7-9 | TGTGCCAGCAGCTTTGGCCAGGGGGCGGATACGCAGTATTTT | CASSFGQGADTQYF
- | 16 | few | TRBJ2-3 | TRBV6-5 | TGTGCCAGCAGTCCGCAAACAGGGATCGGCACAGATACGCAGTATTTT | CASSPQTGIGTDTQYF
- | 17 | - | TRBJ1-5 | TRBV10-2 | TGCGCCAGCAGTGAATGGGGCAGGGGTTCTAGCAATCAGCCCCAGCATTTT | CASSEWGRGSSNQPQHF
- | 13 | - | TRBJ1-5 | TRBV7-2 | TGTGCCAGCAGCTTAGCCCCCAATCAGCCCCAGCATTTT | CASSLAPNQPQHF
TRBD2 | 16 | - | TRBJ2-1 | TRBV19 | TGTGCCAGTAGCACCGGATCGCGGGGGGGTATTGGTGAGCAGTTCTTC | CASSTGSRGGIGEQFF
TRBD1 | 15 | few | TRBJ2-1 | TRBV20-1 | TGCAGTGCTAGACCTTCGACAGGGGAGTTCAATGAGCAGTTCTTC | CSARPSTGEFNEQFF
- | 13 | many | TRBJ2-1 | TRBV12-5 | TGTGCTAGTGGTTTGGGGGACCGGAATGAGCAGTTCTTC | CASGLGDRNEQFF
TRBD1 | 13 | - | TRBJ2-5 | TRBV27 | TGTGCCAGCGCCAACAGGGGACAAGAGACCCAGTACTTC | CASANRGQETQYF
- | 16 | few | TRBJ2-2 | TRBV7-2 | TGTGCCAGCAGCTTAGACGGGGCGCTCAGTACCGGGGAGCTGTTTTTT | CASSLDGALSTGELFF
- | 13 | few | TRBJ2-1 | TRBV4-2 | TGTGCCAGCAGCCAGATTCCAGGTGATGAGCAGTTCTTC | CASSQIPGDEQFF